These 19 T cell receptor beta chains originate from one sample sequenced in a study of cytomegalovirus exposure and HLA in healthy donors. PCR used 60 Vbeta primers and 13 Jbeta primers. Profiled with immunoSEQ multiplex PCR; TCRdb holds only in-frame clones, not every one. This table holds 150,000 or so clones, about four fifths found once. The sequenced sample consisted of PBMCs. These receptor sequences come from a man between 18 and 35 years old in good health and CMV-seropositive.

This chain uses TRBV15 with TRBJ2-7; possible D gene TRBD1, 6 bases. Trimming stripped 1 base from V and 7 bases from J, with 11 bases between. CDR1 is LNHNV, CDR2 YYDKDF, per germline (reference sequence). The CDR3 runs 13 residues. In DNA form, the CDR3 reads TGTGCCACCAGCAGAGCTGGCCAGGGGGAGCAGTACTTC. Residues: CATSRAGQGEQYF.

The chain has TRBV5-1 and TRBJ2-3; 8 bases map to TRBD2. V shed 0 bases, J shed 7 bases, and the junction held 7 bases outside the gene matches. The CDR3 spans 15 residues. CDR1 is SGHRS, CDR2 YFSETQ, per germline. Here the CDR3 DNA reads TGCGCCAGCAGCTTGGTGAGCGGGAGTGAGAATACGCAGTATTTT. It translates to CASSLVSGSENTQYF.

J is TRBJ2-7 and V is TRBV5-1, with D possibly being TRBD2 (6 bases). The CDR3 is 14 residues long. V gave up 1 base and J gave up 9 bases, with 17 bases separating them. Germline V CDR1 and CDR2: SGHRS, YFSETQ. The CDR3 sequence is CASSLSLPEGGQYF. CDR3 in DNA: TGCGCCAGCAGCTTGTCGCTTCCCGAGGGAGGGCAGTACTTC.

J is TRBJ1-1 and V is TRBV7-8; D is uncertain. The CDR3 covers 16 residues. The V and J ends lost 1 base and 1 base respectively, with 13 bases between them. Germline V gene sequence: CDR1 SGHVS, CDR2 FQNEAQ. The CDR3 bases are TGTGCCAGCAGCTTAGAGAGGTGGGTTGGGAACACTGAAGCTTTCTTT. Amino acid sequence: CASSLERWVGNTEAFF.

The chain joins TRBV6-1 to TRBJ1-2; no definite D call. The CDR3 totals 16 residues. Germline V CDR1 and CDR2: MNHNS, SASEGT. V was shortened by 0 bases and J by 7 bases, with 18 bases between the two germline ends. CDR3 region: CASSEALLGRSRGYTF. CDR3 in DNA: TGTGCCAGCAGTGAAGCGCTTCTGGGGAGGTCACGTGGCTACACCTTC.

V is TRBV6-1 and J is TRBJ1-6, with a weak D call TRBD1 (5 bases). This CDR3 comprises 14 residues. V lost 5 bases and J 6 bases, leaving 11 bases between the germline ends. Per the germline V gene, CDR1 is MNHNS and CDR2 is SASEGT. The CDR3 is CASSNGGGNSPLHF. Written as DNA, the CDR3 is TGTGCCAGCAGTAATGGGGGAGGTAATTCACCCCTCCACTTT.

V and J are TRBV7-9 and TRBJ2-1, with D hard to call. The germline V and J ends were trimmed by 2 bases and 3 bases, with 5 bases remaining between them. CDR3 length equals 13 residues. Germline V CDR1 and CDR2: SEHNR, FQNEAQ (reference sequence). The CDR3 loop is CASSLPHYNEQFF. In DNA form, the CDR3 reads TGTGCCAGCAGCTTACCCCACTACAATGAGCAGTTCTTC.

The rearrangement links TRBV7-9 to TRBJ2-7; D is perhaps TRBD2 (5 bases). The CDR3 consists of 15 residues. V lost 1 base, J lost 4 bases, and 14 bases lay in between. The germline V gene encodes CDR1 SEHNR and CDR2 FQNEAQ (reference sequence). CDR3 protein: CASSLGLAESYEQYF. The DNA of the CDR3 is TGTGCCAGCAGCTTAGGCCTAGCTGAGTCTTACGAGCAGTACTTC.

The V gene is TRBV25-1, the J gene TRBJ2-1; 9 bases map to TRBD2. The CDR3 is made up of 17 amino acids. The ends lost 3 bases at V and 8 bases at J; junction bases unmatched: 14. The germline gives CDR1 MGHDK, CDR2 SYGVNS. The CDR3 bases are TGTGCCAGCAGTGATCGGGTAACGGGACTAGCCTTTGATGAGCAGTTCTTC. It yields the protein CASSDRVTGLAFDEQFF.

The CDR3 spells CASSSGDYEQYF. The CDR3 DNA reads as TGCGCCAGCAGTTCCGGGGACTACGAGCAGTACTTC. The chain couples TRBV10-1 to TRBJ2-7, with TRBD2 as a possible D gene (5 bases). CDR1 and CDR2 (germline): WNHNN, SYGVQD (reference sequence). CDR3 length: 12 amino acids. V gave up 5 bases and J gave up 3 bases, with 8 bases separating them.

The rearrangement joins TRBV7-8 to TRBJ2-1; 9 nucleotides align to TRBD1. Germline values: CDR1 SGHVS, CDR2 FQNEAQ. The CDR3 runs to 13 residues. V dropped 8 bases and J dropped 9; count of bases not matched to a gene: 8. This CDR3 is CASSPGQGPEQFF. The CDR3 DNA is TGTGCCAGCTCCCCGGGACAGGGTCCTGAGCAGTTCTTC.

V gene TRBV7-2 combines with J gene TRBJ2-7, with 8 bases identical to TRBD1. Germline CDR1 is SGHTA and CDR2 is FQGNSA. CDR3 length: 14 amino acids. V dropped 6 bases and J dropped 6; count of bases not matched to a gene: 10. CDR3 nucleotides: TGTGCCAGCAGACAATCCTCCAGGGGGCTCGAGCAGTACTTC. It translates to CASRQSSRGLEQYF.

The chain's CDR3 is CASSYQGLADNEQFF. In DNA form, the CDR3 reads TGTGCCAGCAGCTACCAAGGACTAGCGGACAATGAGCAGTTCTTC. The V call is TRBV7-8, the J call TRBJ2-1; 10 positions match TRBD2. CDR3 length: 15 residues. Per germline, CDR1 SGHVS and CDR2 FQNEAQ. V was clipped by 4 bases and J by 5 bases; unmatched bases: 5.

The gene calls are TRBV11-2 and TRBJ2-7; a weak D match, TRBD2 (5 bases). V was trimmed by 5 bases and J by 3 bases, leaving 14 bases between them. The CDR3 runs to 14 residues. Germline assignment: CDR1 SGHAT and CDR2 FQNNGV. The CDR3 DNA sequence: TGTGCCAGCAGCATCCGGGAAAAGGGCTACGAGCAGTACTTC. As protein: CASSIREKGYEQYF.

This chain joins TRBV7-8 and TRBJ2-7, with a possible D match to TRBD1 (5 bases). V shed 4 bases and J shed 1 base, with 14 bases lying between them. Germline CDR1 and CDR2: SGHVS and FQNEAQ. The CDR3 spans 15 residues. Here the CDR3 reads CASSSRPQGSYEQYF. Written as DNA, the CDR3 is TGTGCCAGCAGCTCCCGACCTCAGGGATCCTACGAGCAGTACTTC.

The chain employs TRBV6-1 and TRBJ1-5; D is undetermined. V was cut by 3 bases and J by 1 base, with 7 bases left in between. This CDR3 is built from 14 residues. Germline assignment: CDR1 MNHNS and CDR2 SASEGT. CDR3 DNA sequence: TGTGCCAGCAGTGAGAGGAACAGCAATCAGCCCCAGCATTTT. Its protein is CASSERNSNQPQHF.

This clone was recorded once. The CDR3: CASSWDRASGANVLTF. The CDR3 DNA reads as TGTGCCAGCAGCTGGGACAGGGCCTCTGGGGCCAACGTCCTGACTTTC. The chain is built from TRBV5-5 and TRBJ2-6; 9 bases are a match to TRBD1. The germline gives CDR1 SGHKS, CDR2 YYEKEE (reference sequence). The CDR3 loop spans 16 amino acids. V lost 3 bases, J lost 0 bases, and 1 base stayed unmatched.

V gene TRBV28 combines with J gene TRBJ1-5, with 7 nucleotides matching TRBD1. CDR1 is MDHEN and CDR2 is SYDVKM in the germline V gene. Trimming took 6 bases from V and 4 from J; bases not matched to a gene: 9. The CDR3 has 15 residues. CDR3 amino acids: CASSSPGTANQPQHF. CDR3 bases: TGTGCCAGCAGCTCCCCGGGGACAGCTAATCAGCCCCAGCATTTT.

The rearrangement uses TRBV28 and TRBJ1-2; a weak D match, TRBD1 (5 bases). Germline V gives CDR1 MDHEN, CDR2 SYDVKM. V lost 6 bases to trimming and J lost 4 bases, with 15 bases between them. This CDR3 comprises 14 residues. This CDR3 reads CASRYKGLSYGYTF. DNA for the CDR3: TGTGCCAGCAGATATAAGGGGCTTAGCTATGGCTACACCTTC.